This T cell receptor (beta chain) was observed in a study of blood T cell repertoires in COVID-19 (TCRdb year 2020). As for the study more broadly: Samples covering the acute and convalescent phases of COVID-19 were provided by collaborators in the United States, Italy and Spain. The material from the prospective study consisted of cDNA or gDNA derived from T cells, B-cell-depleted T cells, or PBMCs. Deeply sampled blood TCRbeta repertoires from subjects exposed to, actively infected with, or recovered from COVID-19 were included in the dataset. A freely available public database, intended as a resource for researchers studying the immune response to SARS-CoV-2, is where the repertoires were released. Samples were obtained from the ongoing ImmuneRACE study (first 160 participants) and from over a thousand subjects provided by 6 global collaborators. Sample metadata almost always included a de-identified subject ID, COVID-19 status, age in years and sex. Where HLA class I and class II types were available, the types were taken from metadata supplied by the sample provider, not from assay-based typing. Study-level results and caveats: Clinical and demographic metadata were provided uncurated, with the amount varying by source and participant.

At the junction V is shortened by 4 bases and J by 5 bases, with 6 bases in between. The germline V gene supplies CDR1 SGHTA and CDR2 FQGTGA. Taken from cysteine to phenylalanine, the CDR3 has 12 residues. Only the CDR3 region is kept as DNA, spanning 36 bases read in frame from base 1. Of note for this clone: Its antigen remains unidentified. Within one base of it there is no much larger clone, and no base qualities were kept. Other DNA sequences of this sample code for an identical CDR3.

TCRbeta CDR3 regions were amplified from genomic DNA using the immunoSEQ Assay, a bias-controlled multiplex PCR. The source study handled its data this way. The number of nucleated cells in each sample was estimated from the amplification of reference gene primers within the assay. To quantify the absolute abundance of each unique TCRbeta CDR3 rearrangement, sequence reads were collapsed and filtered. For each sample, productive Simpson clonality was calculated as the square root of Simpson's diversity index over productive rearrangements. This is the immuneACCESS table as TCRdb keeps it, with only in-frame sequences that have V and J called. A part of the clones is gone; compared with another copy, unresolved V genes explain less than half, and the rest is unexplained. V and J calls and clone size come straight from that table; D and trimming were deduced from the DNA. This sample has 300,000 to 450,000 clones in its table, and 85% of those were observed once. The top ten constitute more than 3% of the sample.

The collaborating institutions used their own protocols to collect whole blood in K2EDTA tubes. Collaborator samples were shipped for TCRbeta analysis as frozen whole blood, isolated PBMCs, or DNA extracted from either sample type. Sequencing was performed on peripheral blood. The sequence is built from TRBV7-3 and TRBJ2-1; the D gene is perhaps TRBD1, from 6 matching bases. This TCR was sampled from a woman under 30 with acute or convalescent COVID-19. The CDR3: CASSSGDNEQFF. The DNA sequence is given as TGTGCCAGCAGCTCAGGGGACAATGAGCAGTTCTTC.